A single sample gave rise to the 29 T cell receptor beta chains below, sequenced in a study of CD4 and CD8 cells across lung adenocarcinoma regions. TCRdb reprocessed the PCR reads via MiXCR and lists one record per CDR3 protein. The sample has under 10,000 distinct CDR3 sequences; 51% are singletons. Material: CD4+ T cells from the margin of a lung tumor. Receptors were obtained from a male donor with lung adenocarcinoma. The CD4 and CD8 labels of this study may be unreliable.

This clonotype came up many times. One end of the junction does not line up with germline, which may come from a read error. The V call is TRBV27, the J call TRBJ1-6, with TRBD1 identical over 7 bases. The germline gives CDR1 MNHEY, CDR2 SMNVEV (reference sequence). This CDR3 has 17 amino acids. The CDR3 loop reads CATSLSQGVSYNSPLHF. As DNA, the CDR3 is TGTGCCACCAGTTTATCCCAGGGGGTGTCCTATAATTCACCCCTCCACTTT.

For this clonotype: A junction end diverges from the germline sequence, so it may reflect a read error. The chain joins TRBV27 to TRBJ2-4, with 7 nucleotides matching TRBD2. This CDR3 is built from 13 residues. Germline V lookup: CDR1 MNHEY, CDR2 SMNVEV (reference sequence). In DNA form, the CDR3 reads TGTGCCAGGGGGCCGGGAGGCACAGATATGCAGTATTTC. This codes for CARGPGGTDMQYF.

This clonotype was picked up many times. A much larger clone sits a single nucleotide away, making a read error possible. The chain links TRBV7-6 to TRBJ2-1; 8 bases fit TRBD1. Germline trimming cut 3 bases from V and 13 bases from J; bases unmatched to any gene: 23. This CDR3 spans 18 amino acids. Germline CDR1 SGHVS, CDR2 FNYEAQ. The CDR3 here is CASSFHHPPGQGGETQFF. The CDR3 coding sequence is TGTGCCAGCAGCTTCCATCACCCCCCCGGACAGGGTGGGGAGACCCAGTTCTTC.

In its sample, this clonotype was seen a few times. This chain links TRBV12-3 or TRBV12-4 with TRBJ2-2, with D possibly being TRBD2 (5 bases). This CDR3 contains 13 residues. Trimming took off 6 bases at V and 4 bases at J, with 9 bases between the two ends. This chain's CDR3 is CASSGGRTGELFF. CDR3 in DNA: TGTGCCAGCAGCGGCGGGCGCACCGGGGAGCTGTTTTTT.

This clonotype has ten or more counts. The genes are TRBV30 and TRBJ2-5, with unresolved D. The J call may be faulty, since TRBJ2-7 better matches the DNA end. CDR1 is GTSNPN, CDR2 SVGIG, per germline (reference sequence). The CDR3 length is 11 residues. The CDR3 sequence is CAWGEASEQYF. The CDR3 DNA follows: TGTGCCTGGGGAGAGGCATCCGAGCAGTACTTC.

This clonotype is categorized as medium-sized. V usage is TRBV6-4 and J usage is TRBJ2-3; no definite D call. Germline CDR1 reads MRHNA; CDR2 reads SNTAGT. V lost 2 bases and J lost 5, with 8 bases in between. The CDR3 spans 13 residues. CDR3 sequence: CASSDQKGDTQYF. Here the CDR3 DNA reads TGTGCCAGCAGTGACCAGAAGGGAGATACGCAGTATTTT.

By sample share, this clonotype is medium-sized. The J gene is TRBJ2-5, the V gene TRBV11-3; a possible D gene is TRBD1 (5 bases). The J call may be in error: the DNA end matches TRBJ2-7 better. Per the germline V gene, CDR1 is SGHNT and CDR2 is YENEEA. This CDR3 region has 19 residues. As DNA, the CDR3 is TGTGCCAGCAGCTTCGGTCGTCTTCCGGGCAGGGCGCTCCCTGGCGAGCAGTACTTC. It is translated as CASSFGRLPGRALPGEQYF.

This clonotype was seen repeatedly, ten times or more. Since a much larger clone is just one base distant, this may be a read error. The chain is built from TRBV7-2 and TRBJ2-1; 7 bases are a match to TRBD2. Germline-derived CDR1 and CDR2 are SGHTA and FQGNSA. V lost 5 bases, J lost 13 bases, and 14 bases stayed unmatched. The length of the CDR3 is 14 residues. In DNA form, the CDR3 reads TGTGCCAGCAGCCCAGCGGGGAGGGTCGAGACCCAGTTCTTC. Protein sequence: CASSPAGRVETQFF.

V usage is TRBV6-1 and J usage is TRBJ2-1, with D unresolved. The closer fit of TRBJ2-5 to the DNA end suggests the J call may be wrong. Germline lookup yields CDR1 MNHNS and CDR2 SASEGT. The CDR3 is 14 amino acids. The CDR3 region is CASSQNGPLGTQYF. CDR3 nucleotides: TGTGCCAGCAGTCAGAACGGACCCCTGGGGACCCAGTACTTC.

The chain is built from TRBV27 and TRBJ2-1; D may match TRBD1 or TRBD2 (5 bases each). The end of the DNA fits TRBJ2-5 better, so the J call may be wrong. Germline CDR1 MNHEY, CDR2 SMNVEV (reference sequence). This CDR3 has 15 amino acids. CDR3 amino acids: CASSLSRRERETQYF. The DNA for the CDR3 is TGTGCCAGCAGTTTATCGCGCAGGGAGCGAGAGACCCAGTACTTC.

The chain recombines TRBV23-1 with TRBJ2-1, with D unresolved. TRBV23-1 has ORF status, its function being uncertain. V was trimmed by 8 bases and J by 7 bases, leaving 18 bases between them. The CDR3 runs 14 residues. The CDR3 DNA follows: TGCGCCAGCCTCCCTCGCGAATTGAGAAATGAGCAGTTCTTC. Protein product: CASLPRELRNEQFF.

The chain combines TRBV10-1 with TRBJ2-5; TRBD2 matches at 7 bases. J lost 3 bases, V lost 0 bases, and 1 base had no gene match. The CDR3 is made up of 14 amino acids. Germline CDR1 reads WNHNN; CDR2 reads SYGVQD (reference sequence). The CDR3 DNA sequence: TGCGCCAGCAGTGAGTCTCTAGCGGAAGAGACCCAGTACTTC. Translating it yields CASSESLAEETQYF.

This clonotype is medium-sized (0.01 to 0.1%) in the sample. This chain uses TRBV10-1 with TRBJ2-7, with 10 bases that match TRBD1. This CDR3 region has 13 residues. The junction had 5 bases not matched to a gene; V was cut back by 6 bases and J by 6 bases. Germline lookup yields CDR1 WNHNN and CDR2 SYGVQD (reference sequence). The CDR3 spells CASSRDRGGEQYF. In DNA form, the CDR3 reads TGCGCCAGCAGCCGGGACAGGGGAGGCGAGCAGTACTTC.

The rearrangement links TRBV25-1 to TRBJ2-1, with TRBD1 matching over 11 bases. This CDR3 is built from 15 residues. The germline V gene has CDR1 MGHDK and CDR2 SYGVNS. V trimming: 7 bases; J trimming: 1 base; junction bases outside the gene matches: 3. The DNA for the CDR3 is TGTGCCAGCATCGGGGACAGGGGGTCCTACAATGAGCAGTTCTTC. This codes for CASIGDRGSYNEQFF. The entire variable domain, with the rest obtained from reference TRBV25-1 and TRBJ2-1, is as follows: EADIYQTPRYLVIGTGKKITLECSQTMGHDKMYWYQQDPGMELHLIHYSYGVNSTEKGDLSSESTVSRIRTEHFPLTLESARPSHTSQYLCASIGDRGSYNEQFFGPGTRLTVL.

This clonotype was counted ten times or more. In nucleotides, the CDR3 is TGTGCCAGCAGCCTTACCGGGACGGCCCCCGGGGAGCTGTTTTTT. Translation: CASSLTGTAPGELFF. The V gene is TRBV7-2, the J gene TRBJ2-2; D tentatively fits TRBD1 or TRBD2 (5 bases each). Per the germline V gene, CDR1 is SGHTA and CDR2 is FQGNSA. CDR3 size: 15 residues. Deletions cut 5 bases from V and 6 bases from J, with 16 bases between.

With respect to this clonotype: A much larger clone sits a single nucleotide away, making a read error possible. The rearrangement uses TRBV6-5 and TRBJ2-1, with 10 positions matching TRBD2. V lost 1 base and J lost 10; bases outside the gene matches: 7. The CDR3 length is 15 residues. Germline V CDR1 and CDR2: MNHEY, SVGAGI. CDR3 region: CASSYFSGRRAEQFF. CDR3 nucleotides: TGTGCCAGCAGTTACTTTAGCGGGAGGAGAGCCGAGCAGTTCTTC.

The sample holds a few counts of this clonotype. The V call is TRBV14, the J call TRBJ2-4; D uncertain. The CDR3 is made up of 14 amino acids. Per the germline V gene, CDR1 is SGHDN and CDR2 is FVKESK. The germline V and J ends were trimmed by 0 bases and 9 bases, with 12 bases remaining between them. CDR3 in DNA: TGTGCCAGCAGCCAAGATCGCCCCCCAAGCATTCAGTACTTC. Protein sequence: CASSQDRPPSIQYF.

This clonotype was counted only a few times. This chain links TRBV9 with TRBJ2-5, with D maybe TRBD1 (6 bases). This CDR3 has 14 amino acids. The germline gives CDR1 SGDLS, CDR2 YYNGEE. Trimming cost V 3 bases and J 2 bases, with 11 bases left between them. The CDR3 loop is CASSARTEQETQYF. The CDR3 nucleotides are TGTGCCAGCAGCGCTCGGACAGAGCAAGAGACCCAGTACTTC. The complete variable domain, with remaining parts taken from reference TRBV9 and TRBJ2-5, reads DSGVTQTPKHLITATGQRVTLRCSPRSGDLSVYWYQQSLDQGLQFLIQYYNGEERAKGNILERFSAQQFPDLHSELNLSSLELGDSALYFCASSARTEQETQYFGPGTRLLVL.

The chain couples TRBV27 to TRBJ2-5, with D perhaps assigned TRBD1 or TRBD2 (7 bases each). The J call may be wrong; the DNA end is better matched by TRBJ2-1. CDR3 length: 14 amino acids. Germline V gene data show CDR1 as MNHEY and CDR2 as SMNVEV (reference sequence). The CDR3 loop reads CASSQTGRGNEQFF. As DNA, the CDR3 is TGTGCCAGCAGTCAGACAGGGAGGGGGAATGAGCAGTTCTTC.

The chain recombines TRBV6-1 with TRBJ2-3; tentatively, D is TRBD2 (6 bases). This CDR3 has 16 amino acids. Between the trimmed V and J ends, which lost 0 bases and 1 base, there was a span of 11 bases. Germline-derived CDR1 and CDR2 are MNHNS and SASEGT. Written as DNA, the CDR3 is TGTGCCAGCAGTGAAGCTCGGAGGGGACGCACAGATACGCAGTATTTT. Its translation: CASSEARRGRTDTQYF.

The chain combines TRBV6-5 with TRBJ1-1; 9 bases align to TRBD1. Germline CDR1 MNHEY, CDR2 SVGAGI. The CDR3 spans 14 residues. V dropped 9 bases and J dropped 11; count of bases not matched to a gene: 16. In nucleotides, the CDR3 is TGTGCCAGTCAGCTTATACAGGGGGCTGTTCAGGCTTTCTTT. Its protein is CASQLIQGAVQAFF.

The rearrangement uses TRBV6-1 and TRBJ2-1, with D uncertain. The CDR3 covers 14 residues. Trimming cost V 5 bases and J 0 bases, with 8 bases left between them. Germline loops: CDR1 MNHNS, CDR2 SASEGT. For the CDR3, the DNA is TGTGCCAGCAGTAAACCCAGCTCCTACAATGAGCAGTTCTTC. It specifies CASSKPSSYNEQFF.

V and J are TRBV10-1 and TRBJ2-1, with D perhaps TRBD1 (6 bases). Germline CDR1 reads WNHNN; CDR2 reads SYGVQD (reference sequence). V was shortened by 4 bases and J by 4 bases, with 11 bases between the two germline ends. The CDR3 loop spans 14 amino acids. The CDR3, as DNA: TGCGCCAGCAGTGGTGGACAGATATACAATGAGCAGTTCTTC. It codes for CASSGGQIYNEQFF.

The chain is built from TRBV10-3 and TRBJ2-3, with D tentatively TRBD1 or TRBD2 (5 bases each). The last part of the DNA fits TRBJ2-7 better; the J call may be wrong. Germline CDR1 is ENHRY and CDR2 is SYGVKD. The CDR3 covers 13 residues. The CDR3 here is CATGLCAKDTQYF. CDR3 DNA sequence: TGTGCCACGGGGCTGTGCGCCAAAGATACGCAGTACTTC.

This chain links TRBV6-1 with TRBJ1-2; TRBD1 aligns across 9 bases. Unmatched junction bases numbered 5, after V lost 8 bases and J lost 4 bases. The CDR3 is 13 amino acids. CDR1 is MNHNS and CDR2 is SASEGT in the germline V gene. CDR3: CASAVTGGYGYTF. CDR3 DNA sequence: TGTGCCAGCGCCGTGACAGGGGGCTATGGCTACACCTTC.

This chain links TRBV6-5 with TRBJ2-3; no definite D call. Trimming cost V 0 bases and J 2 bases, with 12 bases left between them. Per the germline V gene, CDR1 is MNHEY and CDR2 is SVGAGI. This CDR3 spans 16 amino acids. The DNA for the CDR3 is TGTGCCAGCAGTTACTCTCGGGCCATGGCCACAGATACGCAGTATTTT. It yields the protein CASSYSRAMATDTQYF.

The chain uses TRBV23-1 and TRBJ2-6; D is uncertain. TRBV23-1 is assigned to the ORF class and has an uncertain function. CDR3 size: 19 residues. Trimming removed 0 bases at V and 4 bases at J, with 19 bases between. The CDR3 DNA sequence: TGCGCCAGCAGTCAATCCCGCGGCAAGGTCGACCAGGGGGCCAACGTCCTGACTTTC. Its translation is CASSQSRGKVDQGANVLTF.

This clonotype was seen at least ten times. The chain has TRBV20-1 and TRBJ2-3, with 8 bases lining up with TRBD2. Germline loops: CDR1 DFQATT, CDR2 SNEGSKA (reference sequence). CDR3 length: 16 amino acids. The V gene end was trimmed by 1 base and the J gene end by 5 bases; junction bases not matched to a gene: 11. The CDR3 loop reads CSARVSTGGSGDTQYF. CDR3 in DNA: TGCAGTGCTAGAGTCTCCACGGGAGGGTCCGGAGATACGCAGTATTTT.

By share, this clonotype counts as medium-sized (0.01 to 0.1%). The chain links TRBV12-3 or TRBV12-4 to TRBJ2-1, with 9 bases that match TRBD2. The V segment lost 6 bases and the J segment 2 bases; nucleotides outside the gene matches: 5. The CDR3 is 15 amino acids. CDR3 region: CASSPSGNAYNEQFF. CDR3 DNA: TGTGCCAGCAGCCCTAGCGGGAACGCCTACAATGAGCAGTTCTTC.